This TCR beta chain was documented in a study of shared clonotypes between healthy human individuals. Germline CDR1 and CDR2: LGHNT and FRNRAP. The ends lost 0 bases at V and 7 bases at J; junction bases unmatched: 11. This CDR3 contains 17 residues. Some clones are missing from TCRdb's copy, which holds only in-frame ones; the method was immunoSEQ multiplex PCR. Of millions of clones listed, approximately 94% are singletons. The sample comprised naive CD4+ T cells sorted from blood. Described subset: CD45RA+ positively selected. The J gene is TRBJ2-1, the V gene TRBV12-5; 8 nucleotides match TRBD2. This clonotype was obtained from a man younger than 35 in good health. As DNA, the CDR3 is TGTGCTAGTGGTTTGGTACGATACGGGAGGGCCAGTAATGAGCAGTTCTTC. Its translation is CASGLVRYGRASNEQFF.